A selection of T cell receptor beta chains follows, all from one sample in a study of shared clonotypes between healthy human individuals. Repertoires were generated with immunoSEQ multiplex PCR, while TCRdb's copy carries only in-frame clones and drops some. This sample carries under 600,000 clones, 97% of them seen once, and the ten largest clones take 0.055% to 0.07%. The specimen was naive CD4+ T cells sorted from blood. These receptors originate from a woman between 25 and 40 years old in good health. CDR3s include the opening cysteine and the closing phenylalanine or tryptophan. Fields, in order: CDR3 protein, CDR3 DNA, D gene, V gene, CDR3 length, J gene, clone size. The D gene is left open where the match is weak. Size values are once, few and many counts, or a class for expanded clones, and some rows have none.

CDR3: CSVEGRLTDTQYF
DNA: TGCAGCGTTGAAGGCAGACTAACAGATACGCAGTATTTT
D: .
V: TRBV29-1
length: 13
J: TRBJ2-3
size: .

CDR3: CASNWLAGYNEQFF
DNA: TGTGCCAGCAATTGGCTAGCGGGATACAATGAGCAGTTCTTC
D: TRBD2
V: TRBV2
length: 14
J: TRBJ2-1
size: .

CDR3: CASSPSGRLVNEQFF
DNA: TGTGCCAGCAGCCCGAGCGGGAGGCTGGTTAATGAGCAGTTCTTC
D: TRBD2
V: TRBV7-9
length: 15
J: TRBJ2-1
size: .

CDR3: CASSPVGGSGNEQFF
DNA: TGTGCCAGCAGCCCGGTCGGAGGTAGCGGCAATGAGCAGTTCTTC
D: .
V: TRBV5-6
length: 15
J: TRBJ2-1
size: .

CDR3: CASSLSSGGSYEQYF
DNA: TGTGCCAGCAGCTTATCTAGCGGAGGCTCCTACGAGCAGTACTTC
D: TRBD2
V: TRBV11-2
length: 15
J: TRBJ2-7
size: once

CDR3: CASSEGQGTYEQYF
DNA: TGTGCCAGCAGTGAAGGACAGGGTACCTACGAGCAGTACTTC
D: TRBD1
V: TRBV2
length: 14
J: TRBJ2-7
size: once

CDR3: CASSDSGRSVGELFF
DNA: TGTGCCAGCAGTGATAGCGGGAGGTCGGTCGGGGAGCTGTTTTTT
D: TRBD2
V: TRBV28
length: 15
J: TRBJ2-2
size: .

CDR3: CASRAGTGSNSPLHF
DNA: TGTGCCAGCAGAGCCGGGACAGGCTCTAATTCACCCCTCCACTTT
D: TRBD1
V: TRBV28
length: 15
J: TRBJ1-6
size: .

CDR3: CASSEWAFGSSYEQYF
DNA: TGTGCCAGCAGCGAATGGGCTTTCGGGAGCTCCTACGAGCAGTACTTC
D: .
V: TRBV9
length: 16
J: TRBJ2-7
size: once

CDR3: CSVEAGAEKLFF
DNA: TGCAGCGTTGAGGCAGGGGCTGAAAAACTGTTTTTT
D: .
V: TRBV29-1
length: 12
J: TRBJ1-4
size: .

CDR3: CASSYARAGEKLFF
DNA: TGTGCCAGCAGTTACGCCAGGGCGGGAGAAAAACTGTTTTTT
D: .
V: TRBV6-5
length: 14
J: TRBJ1-4
size: .

CDR3: CASSLRLAGVYEQYF
DNA: TGTGCCAGCAGTTTGAGGTTAGCGGGAGTATACGAGCAGTACTTC
D: TRBD2
V: TRBV28
length: 15
J: TRBJ2-7
size: .

CDR3: CASSQGPSVWGDNEQFF
DNA: TGTGCCAGCAGCCAAGGCCCCAGCGTTTGGGGGGACAATGAGCAGTTCTTC
D: .
V: TRBV14
length: 17
J: TRBJ2-1
size: .

CDR3: CASSPRTGSLSTPTDTQYF
DNA: TGTGCCAGCAGCCCGAGAACGGGGTCCCTCTCGACCCCCACAGATACGCAGTATTTT
D: .
V: TRBV4-2
length: 19
J: TRBJ2-3
size: .

CDR3: CASRPTGTEFYEQYF
DNA: TGTGCCAGCAGGCCAACCGGGACAGAGTTCTACGAGCAGTACTTC
D: TRBD1
V: TRBV28
length: 15
J: TRBJ2-7
size: .

CDR3: CASSTGTGASPLHF
DNA: TGTGCCAGCAGCACCGGGACAGGGGCTTCACCCCTCCACTTT
D: TRBD1
V: TRBV7-3
length: 14
J: TRBJ1-6
size: .